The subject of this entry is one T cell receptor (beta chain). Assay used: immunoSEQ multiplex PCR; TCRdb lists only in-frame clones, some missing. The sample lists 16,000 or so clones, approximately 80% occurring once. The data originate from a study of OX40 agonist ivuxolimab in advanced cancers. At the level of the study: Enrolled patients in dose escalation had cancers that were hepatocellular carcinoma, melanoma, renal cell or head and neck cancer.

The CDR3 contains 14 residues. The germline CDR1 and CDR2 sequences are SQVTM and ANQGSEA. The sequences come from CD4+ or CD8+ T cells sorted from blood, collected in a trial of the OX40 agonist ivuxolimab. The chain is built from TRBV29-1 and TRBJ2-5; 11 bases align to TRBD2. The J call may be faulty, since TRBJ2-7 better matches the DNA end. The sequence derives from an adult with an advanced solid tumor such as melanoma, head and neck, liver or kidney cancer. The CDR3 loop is CSVEGLAGQGEQYF. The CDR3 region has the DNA TGCAGCGTTGAAGGACTAGCGGGGCAAGGCGAGCAGTACTTC.